This T cell receptor (beta chain) stems from a study of T-cell reconstitution after alpha-beta-depleted transplantation in children. Study results and caveats: By about two months after transplant, alpha-beta T cells reportedly arose from several hundred graft clones that had expanded.

During its preparation, the TCRbeta library received unique molecular identifiers. TCRdb re-derived calls from the PCR reads in MiXCR, one entry per CDR3 protein. Seen here are about 580,000 distinct CDR3 sequences, under 30% observed once, and the top ten hold 13% to 15%. This CDR3 has 14 amino acids. Trimming took off 4 bases at V and 12 bases at J, with 16 bases between the two ends. Germline CDR1 and CDR2: SGHNT and YENEEA. A word on this clonotype: Its antigen is still unknown.

This material consisted of PBMCs, mostly from graft donor cells, taken 360 days after TCRalphabeta/CD19-depleted stem cell transplant. The rearrangement joins TRBV11-3 to TRBJ1-6; D unclear. The receptor comes from a boy in the first two years of life who had a stem cell transplant for acute myeloid leukemia, so the T cells may come from the graft donor. The CDR3 loop reads CASSSSPGPLPLHF. The CDR3 region has the DNA TGTGCCAGCAGCTCATCCCCGGGCCCCTTACCCCTCCACTTT.